This TCR beta chain came from a study of blood T cell repertoires in COVID-19. Across the whole study: COVID-19 samples collected from the United States, Italy and Spain covered acute and convalescent phases. Nucleic acid was either cDNA or gDNA, and it came from T cells, B-cell-depleted T cells, or PBMCs.

Sequencing was performed with immunoSEQ multiplex PCR; in TCRdb, only in-frame clones are kept and a portion is missing. The sample has 290,000 or so clones, 80% to 95% seen once. In its sample, this clone was seen once. During active infection, Seattle patients enrolled and were then monitored through disease. Germline-derived CDR1 and CDR2 are SGHKS and YYEKEE (reference sequence). V was clipped by 5 bases and J by 0 bases, with 11 bases between them. The CDR3 spans 14 residues. Material for sequencing was peripheral blood. This receptor was obtained from a woman younger than 45 with COVID-19, enrolled during active disease. The chain combines TRBV5-5 with TRBJ1-1, with D possibly TRBD1 on 6 matching bases. This CDR3 reads CASSPGEMNTEAFF. For the CDR3, the DNA is TGTGCCAGCAGTCCAGGGGAGATGAACACTGAAGCTTTCTTT.